This T cell receptor beta chain was recovered during a study of monozygotic twins with inflammatory bowel disease. TCRdb reworked the 5' RACE reads into one entry per CDR3 protein, no DNA. This repertoire includes 190,000 or so distinct CDR3 sequences. Study-wide points: Fewer shared clonotypes with others were found in IBD patients than in healthy twins, especially with disease activity. Researchers were unable to tell different T cell subtypes apart. Diversity of TCRbeta measured by inverse Simpson was lower in IBD patients than in healthy co-twins. Immunosuppressive treatments were not uniform, and this may have added variability to patient repertoires.

Comments on this clonotype: The target antigen is unknown.

This clonotype was sampled from a human donor with ulcerative colitis or Crohn's disease, or a healthy co-twin of an affected twin (not recorded which). The sample consisted of blood.

The CDR3 region is CASSRTGTGIDGYTF. V usage is TRBV12-3 or TRBV12-4 and J usage is TRBJ1-2; TCRdb gives TRBD1 as the D gene, but with no DNA this cannot be confirmed. This CDR3 has 15 amino acids.